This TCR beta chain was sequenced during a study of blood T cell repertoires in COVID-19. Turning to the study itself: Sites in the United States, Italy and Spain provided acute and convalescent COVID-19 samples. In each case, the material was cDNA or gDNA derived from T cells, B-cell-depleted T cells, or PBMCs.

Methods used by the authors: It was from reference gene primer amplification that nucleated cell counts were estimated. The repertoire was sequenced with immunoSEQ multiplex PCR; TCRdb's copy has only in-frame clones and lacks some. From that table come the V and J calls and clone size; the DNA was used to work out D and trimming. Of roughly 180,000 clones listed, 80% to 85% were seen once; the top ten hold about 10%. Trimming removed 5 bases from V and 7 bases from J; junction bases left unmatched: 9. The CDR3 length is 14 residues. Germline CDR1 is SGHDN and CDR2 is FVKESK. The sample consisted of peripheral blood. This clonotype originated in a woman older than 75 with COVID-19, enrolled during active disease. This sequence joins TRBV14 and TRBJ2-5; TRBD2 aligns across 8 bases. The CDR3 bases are TGTGCCAGCAGCTTACTAGCGGTCGGAGGGACCCAGTACTTC. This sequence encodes CASSLLAVGGTQYF.